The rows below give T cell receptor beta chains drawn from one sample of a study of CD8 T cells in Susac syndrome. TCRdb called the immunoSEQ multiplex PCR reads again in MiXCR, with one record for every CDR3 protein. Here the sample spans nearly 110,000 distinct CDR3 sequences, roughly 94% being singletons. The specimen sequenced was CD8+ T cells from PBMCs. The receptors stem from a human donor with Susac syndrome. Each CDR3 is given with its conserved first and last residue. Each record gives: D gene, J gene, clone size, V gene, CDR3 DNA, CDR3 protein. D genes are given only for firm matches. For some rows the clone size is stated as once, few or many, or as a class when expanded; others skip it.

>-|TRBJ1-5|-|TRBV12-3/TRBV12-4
TGTGCCAGCAGTTTTGCGGGTGGCCAGCCCCAGCATTTT
CASSFAGGQPQHF
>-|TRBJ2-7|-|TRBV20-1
TGCAGTGCTAGAGATCACGTGGACTCCTACGAGCAGTACTTC
CSARDHVDSYEQYF
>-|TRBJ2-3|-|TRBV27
TGTGCCAGCAGAAGACCCGCCGAGGAGGATACGCAGTATTTT
CASRRPAEEDTQYF
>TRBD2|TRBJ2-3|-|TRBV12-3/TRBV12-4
TGTGCCAGCCACCCGGGACTAGCGACAGATACGCAGTATTTT
CASHPGLATDTQYF
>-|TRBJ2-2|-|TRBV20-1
TGCAGTGCTAGGGGGGGGAACACCGGGGAGCTGTTTTTT
CSARGGNTGELFF
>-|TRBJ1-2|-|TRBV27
TGTGCCAGCAGTTTAGTGGGGAGGGGTGGCTACACCTTC
CASSLVGRGGYTF
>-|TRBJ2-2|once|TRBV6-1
TGTGCCAGCAGGGCAGGGTCAGGAAACACCGGGGAGCTGTTTTTT
CASRAGSGNTGELFF
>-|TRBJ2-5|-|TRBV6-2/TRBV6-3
TGTGCCAGCAGTCAACCTGGGACCGTTCAAGGAGAGACCCAGTACTTC
CASSQPGTVQGETQYF
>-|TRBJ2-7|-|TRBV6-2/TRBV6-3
TGTGCCAGCACCCAGGGGCAGGGCTACGAGCAGTACTTC
CASTQGQGYEQYF
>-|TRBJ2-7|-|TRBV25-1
TGTGCCAGCAGCGCCACGGGGGGCGCCGAGCAGTACTTC
CASSATGGAEQYF
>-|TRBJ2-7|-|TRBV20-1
TGCAGTGCCGCCCAACTTCCTGGGCGGGACGAGCAGTACTTC
CSAAQLPGRDEQYF
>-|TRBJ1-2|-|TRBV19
TGTGCCAGTAGTCCGGGACCAAGTTTTGGCTACACCTTC
CASSPGPSFGYTF
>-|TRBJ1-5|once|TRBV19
TGTGCCAGTAGTGAGGTGGGCAATCAGCCCCAGCATTTT
CASSEVGNQPQHF
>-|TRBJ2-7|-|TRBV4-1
TGCGCCAGCAGCCAAGAACCCAGGGACGAGCAGTACTTC
CASSQEPRDEQYF
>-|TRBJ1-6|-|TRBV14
TGTGCCAGCAGCCAAAGACAGCGAAATTCACCCCTCCACTTT
CASSQRQRNSPLHF
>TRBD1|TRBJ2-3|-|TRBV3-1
TGTGCCAGCAGCCAAGACTACAGGGGGCGGACAGATACGCAGTATTTT
CASSQDYRGRTDTQYF
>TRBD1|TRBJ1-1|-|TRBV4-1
TGCGCCAGCAGCCAAGAGGCAGGGGGGAACACTGAAGCTTTCTTT
CASSQEAGGNTEAFF
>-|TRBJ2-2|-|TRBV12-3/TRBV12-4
TGTGCCAGCAGTTTAGGTCACAGGTTAACCGGGGAGCTGTTTTTT
CASSLGHRLTGELFF
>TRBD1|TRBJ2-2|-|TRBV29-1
TGCAGCGTCGGACAGGGGTACACCGGGGAGCTGTTTTTT
CSVGQGYTGELFF
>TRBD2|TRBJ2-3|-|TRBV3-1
TGTGCCAGCGCCAACGCGGGGGGGAAATATAGCACAGATACGCAGTATTTT
CASANAGGKYSTDTQYF
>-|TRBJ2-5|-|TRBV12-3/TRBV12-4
TGTGCCAGCAGTTTAGAAGGCGGGACCCAGTACTTC
CASSLEGGTQYF
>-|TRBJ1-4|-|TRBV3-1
TGTGCCAGCAGCCAAGATCAGGAACCCTCGGAGGAAAAACTGTTTTTT
CASSQDQEPSEEKLFF
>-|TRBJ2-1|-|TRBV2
TGTGCCACCCGCGGCCGTCCGCGCAATGAGCAGTTCTTC
CATRGRPRNEQFF
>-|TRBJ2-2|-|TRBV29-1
TGCAGCGCCCAACGGGGGTCGGGGGAGCTGTTTTTT
CSAQRGSGELFF
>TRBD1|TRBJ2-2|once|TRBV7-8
TGTGCCAGCAGGAGTACAGGGGGTCCGGACACCGGGGAGCTGTTTTTT
CASRSTGGPDTGELFF
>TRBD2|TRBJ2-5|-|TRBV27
TGTGCCAGCAGTCTCTCTTACGAGCGGGGGCATGAGACCCAGTACTTC
CASSLSYERGHETQYF
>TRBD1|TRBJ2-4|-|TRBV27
TGTGCCAGCAGCTACAGGGGGTCGAAAAACATTCAGTACTTC
CASSYRGSKNIQYF
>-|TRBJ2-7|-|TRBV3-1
TGTGCCAGCAGCTCGAGGGACTACGAGCAGTACTTC
CASSSRDYEQYF
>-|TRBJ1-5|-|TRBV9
TGTGCCAGCAGCCCCCGTGCGGGAGTCGGTCAGCCCCAGCATTTT
CASSPRAGVGQPQHF
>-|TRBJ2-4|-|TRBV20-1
TGCAGTCCTCGTCAGGAGGCCAAAAACATTCAGTACTTC
CSPRQEAKNIQYF
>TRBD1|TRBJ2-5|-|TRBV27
TGTGCCAGCAGTTCGGGGACAGAGATATTTCAAGAGACCCAGTACTTC
CASSSGTEIFQETQYF
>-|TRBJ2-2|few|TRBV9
TGTGCCAGCAGCGTAGGTAGCCCCGGGGAGCTGTTTTTT
CASSVGSPGELFF
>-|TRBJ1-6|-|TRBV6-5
TGTGCCAGCAGTTACGAGGTTATCGGGGTGACGCATTCACCCCTCCACTTT
CASSYEVIGVTHSPLHF
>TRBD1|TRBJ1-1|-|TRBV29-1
TGCAGCGCCAAAAGAGGGGGACAGGGGGGGAGGAACACTGAAGCTTTCTTT
CSAKRGGQGGRNTEAFF
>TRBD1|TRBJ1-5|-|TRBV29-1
TGCAGCGTTGATGGACAGGGGTCCGATCAGCCCCAGCATTTT
CSVDGQGSDQPQHF
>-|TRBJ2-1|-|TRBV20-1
TGCAGTCCCAGGGGCGGGGAGCAGTTCTTC
CSPRGGEQFF
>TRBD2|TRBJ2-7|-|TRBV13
TGTGCCAGCAGCTTAGGTGGCGGGGGGTACGAGCAGTACTTC
CASSLGGGGYEQYF
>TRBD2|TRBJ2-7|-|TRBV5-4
TGTGCCAGCACTCACGGCGGGGGGGCCTACGAGCAGTACTTC
CASTHGGGAYEQYF
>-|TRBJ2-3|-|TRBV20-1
TGCAGTGCCACACCTAAGATAGGGGGGAAATATACGCAGTATTTT
CSATPKIGGKYTQYF
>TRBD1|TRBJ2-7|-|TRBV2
TGTGCCACACAGACCCGACAGGGAGTGCAGTACTTC
CATQTRQGVQYF
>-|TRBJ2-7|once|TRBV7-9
TGTGCCAGCAGCGAAATAGTGGGCTACGAGCAGTACTTC
CASSEIVGYEQYF
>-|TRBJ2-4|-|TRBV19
TGTGCCAGTAGTATAGGGAGAGTTGACATTCAGTACTTC
CASSIGRVDIQYF
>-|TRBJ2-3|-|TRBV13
TGTGCCAGCAGCCCTTCAGGATCAGATACGCAGTATTTT
CASSPSGSDTQYF
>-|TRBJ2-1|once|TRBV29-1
TGCAGCGTTGCTGGGGGCATCTACAATGAGCAGTTCTTC
CSVAGGIYNEQFF
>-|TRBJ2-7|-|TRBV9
TGTGCCAGCAGCGTAGGGGCAGGCCTATCCTACGAGCAGTACTTC
CASSVGAGLSYEQYF